This TCR beta chain was found in a study of a mutant IDH1 vaccine in newly diagnosed glioma. In the study overall: It was radiotherapy, temozolomide, or both that patients received previously, with most receiving both. General observations from the study: Pseudoprogression appears to have had no connection to changes in top peripheral T cell clonotypes.

The CDR3 has 14 amino acids. From germline, CDR1 is MNHEY and CDR2 SVGAGI. V lost 5 bases, J lost 3 bases, and 6 bases stayed unmatched. The table came from immunoSEQ multiplex PCR; TCRdb's copy has only in-frame clones and leaves some out. The sample records about 92,000 clones, 80% to 90% being singletons. Time point reported: baseline, week 1 (first vaccination visit). This sample's treatment: pre-vaccination baseline after standard-of-care therapy. Note on this clone: Its matching antigen is unknown.

Sample: PBMCs, taken from a glioma patient treated with radiotherapy, temozolomide or both. This clonotype was obtained from a woman aged 50 to 60 with glioma. The chain uses TRBV6-5 and TRBJ2-7; the match to TRBD1 covers 8 bases. Here the CDR3 DNA reads TGTGCCAGCAGTCCTCAGGGGGCGTTCTACGAGCAGTACTTC. This encodes CASSPQGAFYEQYF.